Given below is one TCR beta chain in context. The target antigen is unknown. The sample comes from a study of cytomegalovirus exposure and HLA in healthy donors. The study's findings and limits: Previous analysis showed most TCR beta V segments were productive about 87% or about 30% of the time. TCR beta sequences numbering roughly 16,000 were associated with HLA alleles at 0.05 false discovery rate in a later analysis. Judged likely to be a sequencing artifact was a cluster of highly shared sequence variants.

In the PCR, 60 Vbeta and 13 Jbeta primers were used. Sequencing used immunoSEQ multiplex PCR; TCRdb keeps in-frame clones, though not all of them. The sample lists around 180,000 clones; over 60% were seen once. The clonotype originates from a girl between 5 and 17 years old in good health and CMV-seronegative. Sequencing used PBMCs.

The CDR3 here is CASSAGTDTYEQYF. The CDR3 DNA follows: TGTGCCAGCAGCGCCGGGACAGACACCTACGAGCAGTACTTC. The rearrangement joins TRBV25-1 to TRBJ2-7, with 7 bases fitting TRBD1. With 6 bases clipped from V and 2 bases from J, the junction kept 7 bases outside the gene matches. The CDR3 totals 14 residues. The germline V gene has CDR1 MGHDK and CDR2 SYGVNS.